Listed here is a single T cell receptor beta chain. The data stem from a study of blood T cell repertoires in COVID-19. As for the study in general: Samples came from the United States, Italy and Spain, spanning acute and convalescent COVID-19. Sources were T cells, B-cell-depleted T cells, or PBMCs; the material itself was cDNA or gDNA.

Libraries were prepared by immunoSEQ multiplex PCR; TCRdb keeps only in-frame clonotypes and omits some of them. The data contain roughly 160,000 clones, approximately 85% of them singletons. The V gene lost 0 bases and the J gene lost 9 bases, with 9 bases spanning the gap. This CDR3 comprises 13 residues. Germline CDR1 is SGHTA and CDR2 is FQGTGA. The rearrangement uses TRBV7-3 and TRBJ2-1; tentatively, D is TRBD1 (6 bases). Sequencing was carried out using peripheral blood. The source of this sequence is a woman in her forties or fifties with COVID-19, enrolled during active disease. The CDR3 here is CASSLTPGVEQFF. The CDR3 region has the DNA TGTGCCAGCAGCTTAACCCCAGGGGTTGAGCAGTTCTTC.